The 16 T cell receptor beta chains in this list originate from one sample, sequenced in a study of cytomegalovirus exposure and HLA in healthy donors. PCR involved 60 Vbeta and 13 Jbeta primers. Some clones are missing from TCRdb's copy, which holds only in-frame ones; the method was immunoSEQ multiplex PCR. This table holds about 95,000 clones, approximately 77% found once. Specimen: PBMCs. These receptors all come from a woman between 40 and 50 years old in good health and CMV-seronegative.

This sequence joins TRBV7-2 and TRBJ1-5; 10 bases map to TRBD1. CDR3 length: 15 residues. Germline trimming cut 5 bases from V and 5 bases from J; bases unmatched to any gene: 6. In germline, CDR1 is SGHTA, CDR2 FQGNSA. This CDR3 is CASSMRTGGYQPQHF. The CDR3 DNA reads TGTGCCAGCAGCATGAGGACAGGGGGGTATCAGCCCCAGCATTTT.

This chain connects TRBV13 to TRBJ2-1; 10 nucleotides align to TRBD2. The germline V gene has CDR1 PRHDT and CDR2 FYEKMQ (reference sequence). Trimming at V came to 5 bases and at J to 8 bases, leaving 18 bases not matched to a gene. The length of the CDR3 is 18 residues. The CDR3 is CASSIIRPLSGGTDEQFF. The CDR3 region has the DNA TGTGCCAGCAGCATTATTCGACCGCTTAGCGGGGGGACAGATGAGCAGTTCTTC.

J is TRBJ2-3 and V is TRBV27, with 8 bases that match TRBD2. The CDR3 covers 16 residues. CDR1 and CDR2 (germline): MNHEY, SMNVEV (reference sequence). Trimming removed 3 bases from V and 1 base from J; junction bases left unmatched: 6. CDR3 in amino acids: CASSFLGRGGTDTQYF. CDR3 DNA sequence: TGTGCCAGCAGTTTCCTGGGGCGGGGGGGCACAGATACGCAGTATTTT.

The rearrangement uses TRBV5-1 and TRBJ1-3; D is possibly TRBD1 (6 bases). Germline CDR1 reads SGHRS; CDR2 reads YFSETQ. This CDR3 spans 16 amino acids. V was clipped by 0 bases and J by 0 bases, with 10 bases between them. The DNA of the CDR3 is TGCGCCAGCAGCTTGGGGGTGGACAGCTCTGGAAACACCATATATTTT. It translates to CASSLGVDSSGNTIYF. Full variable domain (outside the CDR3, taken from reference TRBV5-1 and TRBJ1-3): KAGVTQTPRYLIKTRGQQVTLSCSPISGHRSVSWYQQTPGQGLQFLFEYFSETQRNKGNFPGRFSGRQFSNSRSEMNVSTLELGDSALYLCASSLGVDSSGNTIYFGEGSWLTVV.

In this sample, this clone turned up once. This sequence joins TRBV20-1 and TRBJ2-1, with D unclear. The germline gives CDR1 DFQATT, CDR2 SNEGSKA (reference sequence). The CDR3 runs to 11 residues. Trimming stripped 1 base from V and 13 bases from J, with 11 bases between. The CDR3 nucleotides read TGCAGTGCTAGAGTACAGTACACCCAGTTCTTC. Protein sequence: CSARVQYTQFF.

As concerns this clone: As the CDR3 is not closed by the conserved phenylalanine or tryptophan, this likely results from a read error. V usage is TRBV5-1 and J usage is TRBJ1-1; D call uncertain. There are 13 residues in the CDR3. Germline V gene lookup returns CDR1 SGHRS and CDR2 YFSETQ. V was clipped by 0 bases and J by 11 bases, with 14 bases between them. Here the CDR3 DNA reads TGCGCCAGCAGCTTGGCCGTTGACCGAGAGGCTTTCGTT. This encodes CASSLAVDREAFV.

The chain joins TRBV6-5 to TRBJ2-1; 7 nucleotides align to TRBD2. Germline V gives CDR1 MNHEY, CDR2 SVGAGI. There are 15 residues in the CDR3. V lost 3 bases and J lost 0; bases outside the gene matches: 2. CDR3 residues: CASSYASGSYNEQFF. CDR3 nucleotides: TGTGCCAGCAGTTATGCTAGCGGCTCCTACAATGAGCAGTTCTTC.

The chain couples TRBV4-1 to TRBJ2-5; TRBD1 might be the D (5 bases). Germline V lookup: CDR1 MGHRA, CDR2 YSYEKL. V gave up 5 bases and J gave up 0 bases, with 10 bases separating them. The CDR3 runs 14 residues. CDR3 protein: CASSSHRNQETQYF. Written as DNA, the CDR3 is TGCGCCAGCAGCTCACACAGGAACCAAGAGACCCAGTACTTC.

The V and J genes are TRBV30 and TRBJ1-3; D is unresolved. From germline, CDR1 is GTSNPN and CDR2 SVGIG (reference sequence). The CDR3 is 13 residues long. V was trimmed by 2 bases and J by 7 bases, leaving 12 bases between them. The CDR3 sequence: CAWSPTGANTIYF. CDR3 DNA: TGTGCCTGGAGTCCCACTGGAGCGAACACCATATATTTT.

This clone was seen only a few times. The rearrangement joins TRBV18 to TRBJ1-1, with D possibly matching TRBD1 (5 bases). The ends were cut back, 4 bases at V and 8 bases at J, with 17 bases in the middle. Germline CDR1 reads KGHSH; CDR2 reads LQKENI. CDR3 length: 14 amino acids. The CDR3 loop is CASSLYRDSEEAFF. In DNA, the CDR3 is TGTGCCAGCTCACTCTACCGGGACTCCGAAGAAGCTTTCTTT.

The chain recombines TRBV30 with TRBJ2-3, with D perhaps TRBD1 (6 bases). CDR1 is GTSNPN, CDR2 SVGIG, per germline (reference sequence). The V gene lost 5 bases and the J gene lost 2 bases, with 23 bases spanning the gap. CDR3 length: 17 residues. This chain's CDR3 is CAWDYQKTGIDTDTQYF. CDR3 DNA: TGTGCCTGGGACTATCAGAAAACAGGGATTGACACAGATACGCAGTATTTT.

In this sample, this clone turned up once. The CDR3, as DNA: TGTGCCAGTAGTATAGAAGGGGTGGAGCAGTACTTC. This translates into CASSIEGVEQYF. The gene calls are TRBV19 and TRBJ2-7, with D possibly being TRBD1 (5 bases). Looked up from germline, CDR1 is LNHDA and CDR2 is SQIVND (reference sequence). This CDR3 has 12 amino acids. The V and J ends lost 0 bases and 7 bases respectively, with 7 bases between them.

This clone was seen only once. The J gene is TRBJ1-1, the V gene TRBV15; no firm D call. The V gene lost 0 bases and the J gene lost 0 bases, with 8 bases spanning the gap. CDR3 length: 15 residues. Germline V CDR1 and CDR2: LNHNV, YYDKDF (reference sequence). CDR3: CATSRERKVNTEAFF. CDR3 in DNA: TGTGCCACCAGCAGAGAGCGGAAGGTGAACACTGAAGCTTTCTTT. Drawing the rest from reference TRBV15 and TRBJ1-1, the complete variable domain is DAMVIQNPRYQVTQFGKPVTLSCSQTLNHNVMYWYQQKSSQAPKLLFHYYDKDFNNEADTPDNFQSRRPNTSFCFLDIRSPGLGDTAMYLCATSRERKVNTEAFFGQGTRLTVV.

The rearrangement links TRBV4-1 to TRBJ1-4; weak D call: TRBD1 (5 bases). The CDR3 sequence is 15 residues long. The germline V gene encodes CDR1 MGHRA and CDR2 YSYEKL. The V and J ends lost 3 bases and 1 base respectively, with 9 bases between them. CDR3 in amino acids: CASSHVDRTNEKLFF. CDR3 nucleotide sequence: TGCGCCAGCAGCCACGTCGACAGAACTAATGAAAAACTGTTTTTT.

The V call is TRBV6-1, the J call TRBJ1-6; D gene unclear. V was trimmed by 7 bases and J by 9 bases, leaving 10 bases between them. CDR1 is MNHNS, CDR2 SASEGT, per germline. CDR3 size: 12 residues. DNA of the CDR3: TGTGCCAGCACGGGAGGAGCTTCACCCCTCCACTTT. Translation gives CASTGGASPLHF.

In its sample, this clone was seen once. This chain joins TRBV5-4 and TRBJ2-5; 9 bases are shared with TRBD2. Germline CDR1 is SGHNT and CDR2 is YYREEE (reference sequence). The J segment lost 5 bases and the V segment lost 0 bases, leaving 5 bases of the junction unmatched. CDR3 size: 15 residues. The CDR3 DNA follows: TGTGCCAGCAGCTTGGTTGCGGGGGGGCTGGAGACCCAGTACTTC. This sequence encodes CASSLVAGGLETQYF. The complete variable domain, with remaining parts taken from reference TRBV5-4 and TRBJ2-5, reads ETGVTQSPTHLIKTRGQQVTLRCSSQSGHNTVSWYQQALGQGPQFIFQYYREEENGRGNFPPRFSGLQFPNYSSELNVNALELDDSALYLCASSLVAGGLETQYFGPGTRLLVL.